This T cell receptor (beta chain) appears in the sequencing data of a study of T cell repertoires in cytomegalovirus infection (dated by TCRdb to the late 2010s). In terms of the full investigation: Donor HLA type was relevant to the analysis, because carriage of CMV infection together with the matching HLA type was indicated by public TCR beta signatures.

CDR1 is given as SGHVT and CDR2 as SQSDAQ, both from the germline V gene. From the cysteine up to the phenylalanine, the CDR3 has a length of 15 residues. Only the CDR3 portion is preserved as DNA: 45 bases, with reading frame beginning at the first base. Sequencing took place on an Illumina HiSeq 1500. Using fastp trimming at Q25 and MiXCR clonotype assembly, TCRdb reanalyzed the public sequencing data and kept in-frame beta chains. All rows with the same CDR3 protein become a single entry with the most common DNA and genes. This sample is represented by roughly 600,000 distinct CDR3 sequences; roughly 26% of them were singletons. The ten largest make up around 8% of the sample. A remark on this clonotype: Its antigen is currently not known. One end of the junction varies from germline; a read error may be responsible.

Study-wide findings and limitations: In both this cohort and an independent roughly 400-donor cohort, the cumulative frequency of public TCR beta family members distinguished carriers of CMV infection plus the relevant HLA type. The ex vivo response was dominated by HLA-C-restricted CMV-specific TCR beta clonotypes, and the single most frequent clonotype in two of eight donors was supplied by these HLA-C-restricted clonotypes.

This chain joins TRBV7-4 to TRBJ2-1; TRBD2 might be the D gene, on 5 matching bases. The sequencing sample was made of CD8+ T cells from PBMCs. The source of this sequence is a human donor in good health (CMV status not recorded). Some clones in this sample may be carry-over from other donors' samples. The nucleotide sequence is TGTGCCAGCAGCTGGAGCGGCAGCGGCAACAATGAGCCGTTCTTC. Its amino acids are CASSWSGSGNNEPFF.